The rows below give T cell receptor beta chains drawn from one sample of a study of cytomegalovirus exposure and HLA in healthy donors. Assay used: immunoSEQ multiplex PCR; TCRdb lists only in-frame clones, some missing. The repertoire holds tens of thousands of clones, with approximately 80% as singletons. The sample comprised PBMCs. All receptors come from a woman between 40 and 55 years old in good health and CMV-seronegative. The CDR3 runs from the conserved cysteine through the conserved F or W. A D gene is named only where the DNA matches it firmly. Expanded clones are given a class, and other clones once, few, many or no size at all.

J	V	D	size	DNA	CDR3
TRBJ1-2	TRBV4-1	-	-	TGCGCCAGCAGCCCTCCGACAATTCTGGATGGCTACACCTTC	CASSPPTILDGYTF
TRBJ2-7	TRBV10-3	TRBD1	-	TGTGCCATCACGAGGGACAGCGACTACGAGCAGTACTTC	CAITRDSDYEQYF
TRBJ1-5	TRBV7-9	TRBD1	once	TGTGCCAGCAGCCCGTGGACAGGGGACGGCAATCAGCCCCAGCATTTT	CASSPWTGDGNQPQHF
TRBJ1-3	TRBV15	TRBD1	-	TGTGCCACCAGCAGAGATGCGCCAGGGGGCCACACCATATATTTT	CATSRDAPGGHTIYF
TRBJ2-1	TRBV7-8	-	-	TGTGCCAGCAGCCCGAAACTAGGGAGCTCCTACAATGAGCAGTTCTTC	CASSPKLGSSYNEQFF
TRBJ1-1	TRBV5-1	-	few	TGCGCCAGCAGCTTGTTAGAGGGAGGGGGCACTGAAGCTTTCTTT	CASSLLEGGGTEAFF
TRBJ2-3	TRBV9	TRBD2	-	TGTGCCAGCAGCTTCGGGACTAGCGGGTTCGAGGTCGCAGATACGCAGTATTTT	CASSFGTSGFEVADTQYF
TRBJ2-7	TRBV27	-	once	TGTGCCAGCAGTTCAATGGACAGCCCCTACGAGCAGTACTTC	CASSSMDSPYEQYF
TRBJ1-1	TRBV6-5	TRBD1	-	TGTGCCAGCAGTTCAACGCCGGGACAGGGAGGGCCTGAAGCTTTCTTT	CASSSTPGQGGPEAFF
TRBJ1-1	TRBV15	-	-	TGTGCCACCAGCAGGGCTGAGAACACTGAAGCTTTCTTT	CATSRAENTEAFF
TRBJ1-1	TRBV11-2	-	-	TGTGCCAGCAGCTTAGTAGGGGGGGGAGGTTCTGAAGCTTTCTTT	CASSLVGGGGSEAFF
TRBJ2-1	TRBV30	-	-	TGTGCCTGGAACGGGGACACTAATGAGCAGTTCTTC	CAWNGDTNEQFF
TRBJ1-2	TRBV7-2	TRBD1	-	TGTGCCAGCAGCAACACAGGGGGCGCCGTAGTTGGCTACACCTTC	CASSNTGGAVVGYTF
TRBJ2-7	TRBV11-2	TRBD1	-	TGTGCCAGCAGCACGGGACAGCAAACCTACGAGCAGTACTTC	CASSTGQQTYEQYF
TRBJ1-5	TRBV10-2	TRBD1	-	TGCGCCAGCACATCGGGACAGCCTTATCAGCCCCAGCATTTT	CASTSGQPYQPQHF
TRBJ2-6	TRBV2	-	-	TGTGCCACCATGCCCAGGGCCGGGGCCAACGTCCTGACTTTC	CATMPRAGANVLTF
TRBJ1-1	TRBV5-8	-	few	TGTGCCAGCAGCTTGCGGGGGATGATGAACACTGAAGCTTTCTTT	CASSLRGMMNTEAFF
TRBJ2-1	TRBV28	-	-	TGTGCCAGCAGTTTACCTCACAGGGATGAGCAGTTCTTC	CASSLPHRDEQFF
TRBJ2-3	TRBV4-3	-	-	TGCGCCAGCAGCCAAGGAAGGGGGGGGAGCACAGATACGCAGTATTTT	CASSQGRGGSTDTQYF
TRBJ1-1	TRBV2	-	-	TGTGCCAGCAGTGGCCAGACGGTCCCTAGGGAAGCTTTCTTT	CASSGQTVPREAFF
TRBJ2-7	TRBV29-1	-	-	TGCAGCGTTGAAGATCGAGGCGGGACAGTATTCTACGAGCAGTACTTC	CSVEDRGGTVFYEQYF
TRBJ2-7	TRBV28	TRBD2	-	TGTGCCAGCAGTTTACTGGGTAGCGGGGGCACCGAGCAGTACTTC	CASSLLGSGGTEQYF
TRBJ1-4	TRBV9	-	few	TGTGCCAGCAGCGTACAGGCAAATGAAAAACTGTTTTTT	CASSVQANEKLFF
TRBJ1-3	TRBV6-1	-	few	TGTGTCACAAGCTCTGGAAACACCATATATTTT	CVTSSGNTIYF
TRBJ2-7	TRBV19	TRBD2	-	TGTGCCAGTAGTCCTCGGGGGGAGGGCGAGCAGTACTTC	CASSPRGEGEQYF
TRBJ2-4	TRBV10-2	TRBD1	-	TGCGCCAGCAGTGCTGCGGACAGGGGAAAAAACATTCAGTACTTC	CASSAADRGKNIQYF
TRBJ2-7	TRBV13	TRBD2	-	TGTGCCAGCAGACTAGCGGGGGGACCCTACGAGCAGTACTTC	CASRLAGGPYEQYF
TRBJ2-5	TRBV28	TRBD2	-	TGTGCCACGACGACGACTAGCGGGAGTCTTGGGGAGACCCAGTACTTC	CATTTTSGSLGETQYF
TRBJ1-1	TRBV2	TRBD1	-	TGTGCCAGCAGTGACTTGGACAGGGGGCTGAATGAAGCTTTCTTT	CASSDLDRGLNEAFF
TRBJ2-1	TRBV5-4	TRBD2	-	TGTGCCAGCAGCTTAGGGAGGCTAGCGGGGAACAATGAGCAGTTCTTC	CASSLGRLAGNNEQFF
TRBJ2-2	TRBV15	TRBD2	-	TGTGCCACCAGCAGAGTCCTAGGAACGGCGGGAGCTAACACCGGGGAGCTGTTTTTT	CATSRVLGTAGANTGELFF
TRBJ1-3	TRBV29-1	TRBD1	-	TGCAGCGTTGTACAGGGGGGCACTGGAAACACCATATATTTT	CSVVQGGTGNTIYF
TRBJ2-7	TRBV15	TRBD1	-	TGTGCCACCAGCAAAGGGGGCACACCTTCCTACGAGCAGTACTTC	CATSKGGTPSYEQYF
TRBJ2-7	TRBV7-6	TRBD1	-	TGTGCCAGCAGCCCCTATGGCGGGACAGGGGCATATTACGAGCAGTACTTC	CASSPYGGTGAYYEQYF
TRBJ2-1	TRBV10-3	TRBD1	-	TGTGCCATCAGTGGGGACAGTAGGGATGAGCAGTTCTTC	CAISGDSRDEQFF
TRBJ2-1	TRBV6-5	TRBD2	-	TGTGCCAGCGGAATAGCGGGAGGAAATCACAATGAGCAGTTCTTC	CASGIAGGNHNEQFF
TRBJ1-1	TRBV6-1	-	-	TGTGCCATCAGTGGCAGTTCAAGGGCGGTGCGGGACACTGAAGCTTTCTTT	CAISGSSRAVRDTEAFF
TRBJ1-2	TRBV19	-	-	TGTGCCAGTAGTATGGCCACAGGGTCGGGTGGCTACACCTTC	CASSMATGSGGYTF
TRBJ2-2	TRBV23-1	-	-	TGCGCCAGCAGTCATAGAGGCAGGGCAGAATTCGGGGAGCTGTTTTTT	CASSHRGRAEFGELFF
TRBJ1-3	TRBV6-1	TRBD1	-	TGTGCCAGCCGCCTCGACAGGGACTCTGGAAACACCATATATTTT	CASRLDRDSGNTIYF
TRBJ2-7	TRBV2	-	-	TGTGCCAGCGCACTCAGGGGTGGCTACGAGCAGTACTTC	CASALRGGYEQYF
TRBJ2-7	TRBV6-5	-	-	TGTGCCAGCAGTTACAGTCTTGGAGGTCCCTACGAGCAGTACTTC	CASSYSLGGPYEQYF
TRBJ1-1	TRBV14	TRBD1	-	TGTGCCAGCAGCCACAGGGGGCGGAACACTGAAGCTTTCTTT	CASSHRGRNTEAFF
TRBJ2-7	TRBV5-1	-	-	TGCGCCAGCAGCTTGGAATCAGGTATTAACTACGAGCAGTACTTC	CASSLESGINYEQYF
TRBJ1-6	TRBV10-2	-	once	TGCGCCAGCAAAAAGACAGGCGCCATAATCCAGAAAAATTCACCCCTCCACTTT	CASKKTGAIIQKNSPLHF
TRBJ2-7	TRBV27	-	few	TGTGCCAGCGGCCCCCAAACGCCAGGCCTCACCGAGCAGTACTTC	CASGPQTPGLTEQYF
TRBJ1-2	TRBV7-2	-	once	TGTGCCAGCAGCATAAGTCGACAGGCTCGTGATGGCTACACCTTC	CASSISRQARDGYTF
TRBJ2-7	TRBV14	TRBD2	once	TGTGCCAGCAGCCAAGTTGGTCCTAGCGGGTCCTACGAGCAGTACTTC	CASSQVGPSGSYEQYF
TRBJ1-2	TRBV27	-	-	TGTGCCAGCAGTTTCGGGAGGGGCTTAAACTATGGCTACACCTTC	CASSFGRGLNYGYTF
TRBJ2-7	TRBV10-1	TRBD1	-	TGCGCCAGCAGTGAGAGCGGAACAGGGGGTCATTTGTGGTACGAGCAGTACTTC	CASSESGTGGHLWYEQYF
TRBJ2-5	TRBV19	-	few	TGTGCCAGTAGTATAGGAAGGACAGCACACCAAGAGACCCAGTACTTC	CASSIGRTAHQETQYF
TRBJ2-3	TRBV10-3	TRBD2	-	TGTGCCATCAGTGAGTCGCGAGCGGGGTCAATCACAGATACGCAGTATTTT	CAISESRAGSITDTQYF
TRBJ2-5	TRBV5-1	TRBD2	-	TGCGCCAGCAGCTTACAACTAGCGGGAGTTTGGGAGACCCAGTACTTC	CASSLQLAGVWETQYF
TRBJ2-7	TRBV5-5	TRBD2	-	TGTGCCAGCAGCCCCCGGACTAGCAACTCCTACGAGCAGTACTTC	CASSPRTSNSYEQYF
TRBJ2-6	TRBV9	-	-	TGTGCCAGCAGCGAGACGGGAGCTGGGGCCAACGTCCTGACTTTC	CASSETGAGANVLTF
TRBJ1-2	TRBV19	TRBD1	-	TGTGCCAGTAGTGTTTCCGGGACAGGGCTTTTGCACTATGGCTACACCTTC	CASSVSGTGLLHYGYTF
TRBJ2-3	TRBV4-1	TRBD2	-	TGCGCCAGCAGCACCACCTTAGCGGGGAGGGACTTGAGTACGCAGTATTTT	CASSTTLAGRDLSTQYF
TRBJ2-7	TRBV6-4	TRBD1	-	TGTGCCAGCAAGGATCCTGGACAGGGGAAGCAGTACTTC	CASKDPGQGKQYF
TRBJ1-2	TRBV7-6	-	-	TGTGCCAGCAGCTTAGGAGTAACTTGGGGCTACACCTTC	CASSLGVTWGYTF
TRBJ2-2	TRBV7-9	TRBD2	-	TGTGCCAGCAGCTTTTACGGGACTAGCGGGCAACCGAACACCGGGGAGCTGTTTTTT	CASSFYGTSGQPNTGELFF